Reported below is one T cell receptor beta chain. Its antigen is still unknown. The germline gives CDR1 SGHNT, CDR2 YYREEE (reference sequence). Trimming stripped 0 bases from V and 6 bases from J, with 13 bases between. This CDR3 contains 15 residues. The source of the sample is a study of tumor-infiltrating lymphocytes in glioblastoma multiforme. Whole-study results and caveats: RNA-based TCR sequencing may distort clone frequencies, since cells carry unequal TCR transcript numbers. Functional subtype sorting of these T cells was not performed. Just one glioblastoma patient contributed to the TCR-mutation comparison.

Three nested ARM-PCR rounds with V-beta and C-beta primers built TCRB libraries. No unique molecular identifiers were described for these TCRB libraries. TCRdb independently ran MiXCR on the multiplex PCR reads; one entry per CDR3 protein. The sample has 8,500 to 9,500 distinct CDR3 sequences; 74% are singletons. This sequence was found in a male donor with glioblastoma. Specimen: brain tumor tissue. The chain has TRBV5-4 and TRBJ2-1; no clear D. The chain's CDR3 is CASSLGSPRANEQFF. As DNA, the CDR3 is TGTGCCAGCAGCTTGGGCAGTCCTAGAGCCAATGAGCAGTTCTTC.